A single sample is the source of the 11 T cell receptor beta chains below, sequenced in a study of T-cell memory formation after mild COVID-19. MiXCR was run by TCRdb on the 5' RACE reads, yielding one entry per CDR3 protein. The table shows roughly 250,000 distinct CDR3 sequences, with approximately 15% occurring only once. The sample taken for sequencing was PBMCs or a T cell subset sorted from them (not recorded which). These receptors all stem from a man aged 18 to 29 who had mild COVID-19 (a few samples of this study predate the infection). Cell type and time point are not known.

This clonotype was observed a few times. V and J are TRBV5-1 and TRBJ2-5, with 15 nucleotides matching TRBD2. The CDR3 runs to 17 residues. Germline V gene lookup returns CDR1 SGHRS and CDR2 YFSETQ. The V segment lost 4 bases and the J segment 1 base; nucleotides outside the gene matches: 5. CDR3 sequence (DNA): TGCGCCAGCAGCCTAACGGGACTAGCGGGGGGCCAAGAGACCCAGTACTTC. Translating it yields CASSLTGLAGGQETQYF.

In this sample, this clonotype turned up a few times. The J gene is TRBJ2-2, the V gene TRBV11-3, with D hard to call. CDR1 is SGHNT and CDR2 is YENEEA in the germline V gene. Trimming left V 3 bases short and J 6 bases short, with 11 bases between. The CDR3 has 14 residues. The CDR3 is CASSLLATPGELFF. CDR3 DNA: TGTGCCAGCAGCTTGTTAGCTACTCCCGGGGAGCTGTTTTTT.

The gene calls are TRBV4-3 and TRBJ1-2; D is undetermined. The ends were cut back, 3 bases at V and 8 bases at J, with 13 bases in the middle. This CDR3 is 13 amino acids long. The germline CDR1 and CDR2 sequences are LGHNA and YSLEER. The CDR3 here is CASSQDGPEGYTF. CDR3 DNA sequence: TGCGCCAGCAGCCAGGACGGGCCAGAGGGCTACACCTTC.

In its sample, this clonotype was seen a few times. The rearrangement links TRBV4-1 to TRBJ2-2, with D possibly being TRBD1 (6 bases). The germline V and J ends were trimmed by 0 bases and 6 bases, with 20 bases remaining between them. Germline loops: CDR1 MGHRA, CDR2 YSYEKL. There are 18 residues in the CDR3. The CDR3 DNA reads TGCGCCAGCAGCCAAGAGGGTTGGACAGCCCTCAAAGCCGGGGAGCTGTTTTTT. This codes for CASSQEGWTALKAGELFF.

This clonotype was counted only a few times. CDR3 DNA: TGTGCCAGCAGCCCCCTCTGGCGGGGGGGCCGCAATGAGCAGTTCTTC. Translating it yields CASSPLWRGGRNEQFF. The chain combines TRBV7-2 with TRBJ2-1; 9 bases align to TRBD2. Per the germline V gene, CDR1 is SGHTA and CDR2 is FQGNSA. V gave up 5 bases and J gave up 6 bases; unmatched junction bases: 11. CDR3 length equals 16 residues.

V and J are TRBV5-1 and TRBJ1-3; 9 positions agree with TRBD1. Losses at the gene ends were 0 bases for V and 4 bases for J; bases not matched to a gene: 5. CDR3 size: 16 residues. The germline gives CDR1 SGHRS, CDR2 YFSETQ. The CDR3 DNA reads as TGCGCCAGCAGCTTGGACAGGGGGCATTACGGAAACACCATATATTTT. Protein product: CASSLDRGHYGNTIYF. Looking up the rest from reference TRBV5-1 and TRBJ1-3 gives the full variable domain: KAGVTQTPRYLIKTRGQQVTLSCSPISGHRSVSWYQQTPGQGLQFLFEYFSETQRNKGNFPGRFSGRQFSNSRSEMNVSTLELGDSALYLCASSLDRGHYGNTIYFGEGSWLTVV.

The chain couples TRBV18 to TRBJ1-5; D gene unclear. The V gene lost 3 bases and the J gene lost 5 bases, with 8 bases spanning the gap. The germline gives CDR1 KGHSH, CDR2 LQKENI. The CDR3 totals 13 residues. CDR3 coding DNA: TGTGCCAGCTCACCGGGTGAGGATCAGCCCCAGCATTTT. The encoded protein is CASSPGEDQPQHF.

This chain uses TRBV3-1 with TRBJ1-2; D might be TRBD1 (5 bases). The CDR3 length is 14 residues. Per the germline V gene, CDR1 is LGHDT and CDR2 is YNNKEL (reference sequence). V lost 0 bases to trimming and J lost 8 bases, with 13 bases between them. CDR3 amino acids: CASSQEGRAHGYTF. The CDR3 nucleotides read TGTGCCAGCAGCCAAGAGGGCAGGGCCCACGGCTACACCTTC.

V usage is TRBV6-6 and J usage is TRBJ2-3; 9 bases agree with TRBD1. Germline lookup yields CDR1 MNHNY and CDR2 SVGAGI (reference sequence). V lost 6 bases, J lost 2 bases, and 12 bases stayed unmatched. This CDR3 spans 17 amino acids. The CDR3 sequence: CASSLRRTGDHTDTQYF. The CDR3 nucleotides are TGTGCCAGCAGCCTACGTCGGACAGGGGACCACACAGATACGCAGTATTTT.

This clonotype was detected only a few times. The chain links TRBV6-2 or TRBV6-3 to TRBJ1-5; D is uncertain. This CDR3 region has 13 residues. V dropped 2 bases and J dropped 5 bases, with 7 bases sitting between them. Germline V gives CDR1 MNHEY, CDR2 SVGEGT. CDR3 sequence (DNA): TGTGCCAGCAGTTACGGTAACCATCAGCCCCAGCATTTT. Encoded protein: CASSYGNHQPQHF.

This sequence joins TRBV29-1 and TRBJ2-5, with D possibly matching TRBD1 (5 bases). With 7 bases removed from V and 1 base from J, the gap between germline ends came to 13 bases. From germline, CDR1 is SQVTM and CDR2 ANQGSEA. This CDR3 region has 13 residues. This CDR3 reads CSATKDSQETQYF. CDR3 nucleotides: TGCAGCGCTACCAAAGACAGCCAAGAGACCCAGTACTTC.